Below, one T cell receptor beta chain is given with its context. This sample was taken from a study of blood T cell repertoires in COVID-19. Study background: Collection of acute and convalescent COVID-19 samples took place in the United States, Italy and Spain. Nucleic acid was either cDNA or gDNA, and it came from T cells, B-cell-depleted T cells, or PBMCs.

The V end was cut by 1 base, the J end by 2 bases, with 12 bases between. Germline CDR1 LGHDT, CDR2 YNNKEL (reference sequence). This CDR3 is built from 16 residues. TCRdb's copy holds only in-frame clones and misses some; the assay was immunoSEQ multiplex PCR. The sample records 100,000 or so clones, approximately 84% being singletons. The source of this sequence is a woman in her sixties or seventies with acute or convalescent COVID-19. Sequencing used peripheral blood. J is TRBJ1-3 and V is TRBV3-1 (or the pseudogene TRBV3-2), with D perhaps matching TRBD1 (6 bases). CDR3 residues: CASSQVPQGAGNTIYF. The CDR3 DNA reads as TGTGCCAGCAGCCAAGTGCCACAGGGTGCTGGAAACACCATATATTTT.